The 11 T cell receptor beta chains below come from one sample, sequenced in a study of T cell responses to AZD1222 COVID-19 vaccine. Profiled with immunoSEQ multiplex PCR; TCRdb holds only in-frame clones, not every one. This table has around 95,000 clones, approximately 88% appearing once. Material: peripheral blood, obtained on day 0 of AZD1222 vaccination. The receptors stem from an adult in good health.

The chain is built from TRBV30 and TRBJ2-7; perhaps D is TRBD1 or TRBD2 (5 bases each). The length of the CDR3 is 12 residues. The V gene's germline CDR1 is GTSNPN and CDR2 SVGIG (reference sequence). V lost 4 bases, J lost 2 bases, and 9 bases lay in between. Written as DNA, the CDR3 is TGTGCCTGGATGGGGGAACCCTACGAGCAGTACTTC. As protein: CAWMGEPYEQYF.

This rearrangement joins TRBV18 to TRBJ2-7; 7 bases are a match to TRBD1. V trimming: 6 bases; J trimming: 0 bases; junction bases outside the gene matches: 11. Germline V gene lookup returns CDR1 KGHSH and CDR2 LQKENI. The CDR3 is 16 amino acids. This CDR3 reads CASSSPVTGISYEQYF. CDR3 DNA: TGTGCCAGCTCGTCCCCGGTGACAGGGATCTCCTACGAGCAGTACTTC.

J is TRBJ2-5 and V is TRBV6-2 or TRBV6-3, with D possibly matching TRBD1 (6 bases). The germline V gene has CDR1 MNHEY and CDR2 SVGEGT. V dropped 5 bases and J dropped 2 bases, with 12 bases sitting between them. The CDR3 totals 14 residues. As DNA, the CDR3 is TGTGCCAGCAGTGAGACAGGCCCTCAAGAGACCCAGTACTTC. The encoded protein is CASSETGPQETQYF.

V gene TRBV5-6 combines with J gene TRBJ2-7, with TRBD2 matching 9 bases. The V gene end was trimmed by 5 bases and the J gene end by 0 bases; junction bases not matched to a gene: 3. This CDR3 is 14 amino acids long. The germline V gene has CDR1 SGHDT and CDR2 YYEEEE. For the CDR3, the DNA is TGTGCCAGCAGAGAGACTAGCGGCTCCTACGAGCAGTACTTC. It yields the protein CASRETSGSYEQYF. The full variable domain, its missing parts supplied by reference TRBV5-6 and TRBJ2-7, is DAGVTQSPTHLIKTRGQQVTLRCSPKSGHDTVSWYQQALGQGPQFIFQYYEEEERQRGNFPDRFSGHQFPNYSSELNVNALLLGDSALYLCASRETSGSYEQYFGPGTRLTVT.

The J gene is TRBJ2-7, the V gene TRBV6-5; 11 bases are a match to TRBD2. J gave up 0 bases and V 9 bases, and 7 bases lay outside the gene matches. The CDR3 consists of 15 residues. Germline V gene data show CDR1 as MNHEY and CDR2 as SVGAGI. CDR3 protein: CASGLAGTPSYEQYF. In DNA form, the CDR3 reads TGTGCCAGTGGACTAGCGGGCACCCCCTCCTACGAGCAGTACTTC.

The J gene is TRBJ2-1, the V gene TRBV28; no clear D. Germline-derived CDR1 and CDR2 are MDHEN and SYDVKM. This CDR3 is built from 16 residues. Trimming left V 6 bases short and J 5 bases short, with 20 bases between. The DNA for the CDR3 is TGTGCCAGCAGGCCGTACCTAAGCGACCCAGACAATGAGCAGTTCTTC. Its protein product is CASRPYLSDPDNEQFF.

The V and J genes are TRBV6-2 or TRBV6-3 and TRBJ2-5; D gene ambiguous. V lost 2 bases and J 5 bases, leaving 12 bases between the germline ends. The germline V gene has CDR1 MNHEY and CDR2 SVGEGT. CDR3 size: 14 residues. CDR3 coding DNA: TGTGCCAGCAGTTACCTAGGAACGGAGGAGACCCAGTACTTC. It is translated as CASSYLGTEETQYF.

This chain joins TRBV25-1 and TRBJ1-6, with 8 nucleotides matching TRBD1. V shed 4 bases, J shed 7 bases, and the junction held 6 bases outside the gene matches. Germline lookup yields CDR1 MGHDK and CDR2 SYGVNS. The CDR3 contains 15 residues. CDR3 in DNA: TGTGCCAGCAGTGCTAACCAGGGGGCGAATTCACCCCTCCACTTT. Amino acids: CASSANQGANSPLHF. The whole variable domain, filled in from reference TRBV25-1 and TRBJ1-6, reads EADIYQTPRYLVIGTGKKITLECSQTMGHDKMYWYQQDPGMELHLIHYSYGVNSTEKGDLSSESTVSRIRTEHFPLTLESARPSHTSQYLCASSANQGANSPLHFGNGTRLTVT.

CDR3 amino acids: CASMYRNTGELFF. The CDR3 region has the DNA TGTGCCAGCATGTATAGGAACACCGGGGAGCTGTTTTTT. The chain combines TRBV6-5 with TRBJ2-2; no definite D call. CDR1 and CDR2 (germline): MNHEY, SVGAGI. The CDR3 contains 13 residues. V dropped 7 bases and J dropped 1 base, with 7 bases sitting between them.

The J gene is TRBJ2-5, the V gene TRBV2; perhaps TRBD2 as D (5 bases). Trimming removed 8 bases from V and 1 base from J, with 8 bases in between. CDR1 and CDR2 (germline): SNHLY, FYNNEI. The CDR3 has 12 residues. The CDR3 DNA reads TGTGCCAGCTCGGCGGGCCAAGAGACCCAGTACTTC. This sequence encodes CASSAGQETQYF.

V is TRBV7-2 and J is TRBJ2-1; 10 bases align to TRBD1. V lost 5 bases to trimming and J lost 8 bases; unmatched junction nucleotides: 9. The CDR3 is 15 residues long. The germline V gene has CDR1 SGHTA and CDR2 FQGNSA. This CDR3 is CASSNRDRGIHEQFF. In DNA form, the CDR3 reads TGTGCCAGCAGCAACCGGGACAGGGGTATCCATGAGCAGTTCTTC.